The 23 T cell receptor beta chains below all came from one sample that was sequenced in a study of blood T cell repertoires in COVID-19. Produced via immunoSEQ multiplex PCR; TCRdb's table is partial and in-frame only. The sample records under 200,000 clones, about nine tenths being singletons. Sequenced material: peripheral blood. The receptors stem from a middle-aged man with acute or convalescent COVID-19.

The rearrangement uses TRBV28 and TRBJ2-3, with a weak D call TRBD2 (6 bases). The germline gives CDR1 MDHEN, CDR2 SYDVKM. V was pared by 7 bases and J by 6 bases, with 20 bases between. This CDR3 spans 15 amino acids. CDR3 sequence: CASTARVRRGDTQYF. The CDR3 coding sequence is TGTGCCAGCACGGCGAGGGTCCGCCGGGGGGATACGCAGTATTTT.

The CDR3, as DNA: TGCGCCAGCAGCCAAGATAGACAGCAAGAGACCCAGTACTTC. Protein product: CASSQDRQQETQYF. The chain couples TRBV4-1 to TRBJ2-5, with D possibly being TRBD1 (5 bases). With 0 bases removed from V and 2 bases from J, the gap between germline ends came to 7 bases. The CDR3 has 14 amino acids. Germline-derived CDR1 and CDR2 are MGHRA and YSYEKL.

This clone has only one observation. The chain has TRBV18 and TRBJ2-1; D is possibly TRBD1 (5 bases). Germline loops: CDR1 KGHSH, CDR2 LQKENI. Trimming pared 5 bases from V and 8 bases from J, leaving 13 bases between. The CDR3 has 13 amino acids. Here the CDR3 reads CASSSVSRDEQFF. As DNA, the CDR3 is TGTGCCAGCTCATCAGTGAGCAGGGATGAGCAGTTCTTC. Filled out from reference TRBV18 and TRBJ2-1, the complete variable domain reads NAGVMQNPRHLVRRRGQEARLRCSPMKGHSHVYWYRQLPEEGLKFMVYLQKENIIDESGMPKERFSAEFPKEGPSILRIQQVVRGDSAAYFCASSSVSRDEQFFGPGTRLTVL.

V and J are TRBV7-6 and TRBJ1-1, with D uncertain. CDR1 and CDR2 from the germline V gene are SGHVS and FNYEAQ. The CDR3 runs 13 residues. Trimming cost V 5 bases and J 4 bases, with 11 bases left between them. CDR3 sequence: CASSPRLSTEAFF. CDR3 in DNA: TGTGCCAGCAGCCCTAGGTTGTCCACTGAAGCTTTCTTT.

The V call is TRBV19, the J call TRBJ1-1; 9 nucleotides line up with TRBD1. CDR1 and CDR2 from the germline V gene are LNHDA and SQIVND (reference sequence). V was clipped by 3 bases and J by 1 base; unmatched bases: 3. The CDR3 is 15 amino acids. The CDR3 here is CASSMWDRANTEAFF. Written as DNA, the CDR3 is TGTGCCAGTAGTATGTGGGACAGGGCGAACACTGAAGCTTTCTTT.

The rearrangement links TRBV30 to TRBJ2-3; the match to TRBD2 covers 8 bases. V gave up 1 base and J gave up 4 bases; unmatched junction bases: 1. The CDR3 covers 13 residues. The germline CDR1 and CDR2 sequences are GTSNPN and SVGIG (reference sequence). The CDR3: CAWSAGGPDTQYF. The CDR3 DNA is TGTGCCTGGAGTGCGGGGGGGCCAGATACGCAGTATTTT.

The CDR3 DNA follows: TGTGCCACCTTGGGGCTAGCGGCAGACACCGGGGAGCTGTTTTTT. Its protein product is CATLGLAADTGELFF. The chain is built from TRBV7-9 and TRBJ2-2, with 7 positions matching TRBD2. The CDR3 sequence is 15 residues long. Germline assignment: CDR1 SEHNR and CDR2 FQNEAQ (reference sequence). Losses at the gene ends were 10 bases for V and 3 bases for J; bases not matched to a gene: 11. Supplemented by reference TRBV7-9 and TRBJ2-2, the full variable domain reads DTGVSQNPRHKITKRGQNVTFRCDPISEHNRLYWYRQTLGQGPEFLTYFQNEAQLEKSRLLSDRFSAERPKGSFSTLEIQRTEQGDSAMYLCATLGLAADTGELFFGEGSRLTVL.

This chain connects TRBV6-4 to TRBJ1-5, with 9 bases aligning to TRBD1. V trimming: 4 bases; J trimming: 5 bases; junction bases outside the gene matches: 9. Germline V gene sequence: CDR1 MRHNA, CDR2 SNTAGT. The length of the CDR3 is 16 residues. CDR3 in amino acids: CASSGPTGGIHQPQHF. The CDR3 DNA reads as TGTGCCAGCAGTGGGCCGACAGGGGGGATCCATCAGCCCCAGCATTTT.

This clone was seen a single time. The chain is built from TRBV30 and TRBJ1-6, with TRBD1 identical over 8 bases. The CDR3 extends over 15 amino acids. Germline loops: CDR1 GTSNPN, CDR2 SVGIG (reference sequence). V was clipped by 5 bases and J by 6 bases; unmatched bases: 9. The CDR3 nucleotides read TGTGCCTGGGAACTAACAGGGGGGATTAATTCACCCCTCCACTTT. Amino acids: CAWELTGGINSPLHF.

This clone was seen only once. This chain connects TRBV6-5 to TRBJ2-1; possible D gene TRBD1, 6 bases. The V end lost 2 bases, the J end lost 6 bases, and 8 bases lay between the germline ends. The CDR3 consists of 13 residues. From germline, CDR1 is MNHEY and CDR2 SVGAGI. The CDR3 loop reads CASSYPGANEQFF. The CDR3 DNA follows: TGTGCCAGCAGTTACCCAGGGGCCAATGAGCAGTTCTTC.

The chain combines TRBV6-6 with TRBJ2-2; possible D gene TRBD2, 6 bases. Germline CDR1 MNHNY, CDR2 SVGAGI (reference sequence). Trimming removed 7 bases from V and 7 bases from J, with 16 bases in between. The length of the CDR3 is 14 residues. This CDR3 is CASTPSGGVGELFF. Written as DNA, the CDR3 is TGTGCCAGCACCCCTTCCGGGGGTGTCGGGGAGCTGTTTTTT.

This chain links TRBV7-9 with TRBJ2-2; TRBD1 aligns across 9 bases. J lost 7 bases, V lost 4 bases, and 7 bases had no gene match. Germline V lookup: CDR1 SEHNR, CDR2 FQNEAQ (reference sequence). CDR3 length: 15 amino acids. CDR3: CASSSYRGPIGELFF. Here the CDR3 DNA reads TGTGCCAGCAGCTCCTACAGGGGGCCGATCGGGGAGCTGTTTTTT.

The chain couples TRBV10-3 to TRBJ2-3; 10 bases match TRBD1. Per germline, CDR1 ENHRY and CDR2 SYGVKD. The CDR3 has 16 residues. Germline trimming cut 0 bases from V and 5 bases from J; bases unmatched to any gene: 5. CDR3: CAISESDRGLRDTQYF. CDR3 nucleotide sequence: TGTGCCATCAGTGAGTCTGACAGGGGGCTTAGAGATACGCAGTATTTT.

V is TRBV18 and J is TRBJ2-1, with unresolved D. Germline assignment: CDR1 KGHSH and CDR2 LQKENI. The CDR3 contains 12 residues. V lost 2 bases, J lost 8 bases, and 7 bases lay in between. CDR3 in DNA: TGTGCCAGCTCACCAGCGTACGATGAGCAGTTCTTC. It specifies CASSPAYDEQFF.

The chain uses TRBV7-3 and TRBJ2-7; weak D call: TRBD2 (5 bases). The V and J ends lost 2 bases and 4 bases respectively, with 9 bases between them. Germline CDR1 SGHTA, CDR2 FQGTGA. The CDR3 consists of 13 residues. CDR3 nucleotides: TGTGCCAGCAGCTTAGGCGAGGGTTACGAGCAGTACTTC. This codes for CASSLGEGYEQYF. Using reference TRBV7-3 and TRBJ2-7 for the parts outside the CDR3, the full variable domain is GAGVSQTPSNKVTEKGKYVELRCDPISGHTALYWYRQSLGQGPEFLIYFQGTGAADDSGLPNDRFFAVRPEGSVSTLKIQRTERGDSAVYLCASSLGEGYEQYFGPGTRLTVT.

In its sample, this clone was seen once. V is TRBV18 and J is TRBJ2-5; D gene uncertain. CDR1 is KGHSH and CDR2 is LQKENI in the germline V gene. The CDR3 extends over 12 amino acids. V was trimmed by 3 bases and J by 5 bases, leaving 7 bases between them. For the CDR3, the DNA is TGTGCCAGCTCACCCCGTGAGGAGACCCAGTACTTC. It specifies CASSPREETQYF.

In nucleotides, the CDR3 is TGTGCCAGCAGTTACTCCCGAGGGGGCAGGGCTTCATCCTACGAGCAGTACTTC. It specifies CASSYSRGGRASSYEQYF. The J gene is TRBJ2-7, the V gene TRBV6-2 or TRBV6-3; 7 bases match TRBD1. Trimming took 0 bases from V and 1 from J; bases not matched to a gene: 12. Looked up from germline, CDR1 is MNHEY and CDR2 is SVGEGT. There are 18 residues in the CDR3.

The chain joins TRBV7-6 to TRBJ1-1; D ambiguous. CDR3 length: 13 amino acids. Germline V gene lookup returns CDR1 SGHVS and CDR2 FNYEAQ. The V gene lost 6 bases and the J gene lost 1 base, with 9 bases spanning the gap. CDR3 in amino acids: CASRGNKNTEAFF. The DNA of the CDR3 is TGTGCCAGCAGGGGCAATAAGAACACTGAAGCTTTCTTT. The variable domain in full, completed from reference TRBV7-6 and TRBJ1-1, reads GAGVSQSPRYKVTKRGQDVALRCDPISGHVSLYWYRQALGQGPEFLTYFNYEAQQDKSGLPNDRFSAERPEGSISTLTIQRTEQRDSAMYRCASRGNKNTEAFFGQGTRLTVV.

For the CDR3, the DNA is TGTGCCAGCAGTCTCCGGAAGGGAAGGGGTAATGAAAAACTGTTTTTT. It encodes CASSLRKGRGNEKLFF. This rearrangement joins TRBV27 to TRBJ1-4, with D maybe TRBD1 (5 bases). Germline lookup yields CDR1 MNHEY and CDR2 SMNVEV (reference sequence). The CDR3 has 16 amino acids. V shed 5 bases and J shed 4 bases, with 17 bases lying between them.

CDR3 bases: TGCGCCAGCAGCTTGGTGGGGGCTGAGGGCACCGGGGAGCTGTTTTTT. Protein product: CASSLVGAEGTGELFF. The V call is TRBV5-1, the J call TRBJ2-2; D may be TRBD1 (6 bases). Germline V gene data show CDR1 as SGHRS and CDR2 as YFSETQ. This CDR3 is 16 amino acids long. Trimming left V 0 bases short and J 4 bases short, with 13 bases between.

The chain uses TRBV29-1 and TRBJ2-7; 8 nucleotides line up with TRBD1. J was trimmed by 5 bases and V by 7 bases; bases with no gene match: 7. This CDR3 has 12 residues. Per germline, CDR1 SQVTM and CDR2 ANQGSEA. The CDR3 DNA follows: TGCAGCGCTTCGACAGGGGCGGACGAGCAGTACGTC. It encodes CSASTGADEQYV.

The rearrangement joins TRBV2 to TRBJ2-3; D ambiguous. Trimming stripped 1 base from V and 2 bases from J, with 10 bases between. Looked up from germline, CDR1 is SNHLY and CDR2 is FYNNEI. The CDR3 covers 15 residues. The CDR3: CASSEDDSFTDTQYF. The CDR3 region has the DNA TGTGCCAGCAGTGAAGACGACTCGTTCACAGATACGCAGTATTTT.

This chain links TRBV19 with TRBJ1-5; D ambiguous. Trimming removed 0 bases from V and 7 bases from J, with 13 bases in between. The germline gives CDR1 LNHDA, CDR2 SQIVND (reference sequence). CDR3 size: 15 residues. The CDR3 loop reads CASSIDSRRGQPQHF. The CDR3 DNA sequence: TGTGCCAGTAGTATAGATAGTCGGCGCGGACAGCCCCAGCATTTT. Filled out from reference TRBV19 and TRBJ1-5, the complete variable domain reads DGGITQSPKYLFRKEGQNVTLSCEQNLNHDAMYWYRQDPGQGLRLIYYSQIVNDFQKGDIAEGYSVSREKKESFPLTVTSAQKNPTAFYLCASSIDSRRGQPQHFGDGTRLSIL.